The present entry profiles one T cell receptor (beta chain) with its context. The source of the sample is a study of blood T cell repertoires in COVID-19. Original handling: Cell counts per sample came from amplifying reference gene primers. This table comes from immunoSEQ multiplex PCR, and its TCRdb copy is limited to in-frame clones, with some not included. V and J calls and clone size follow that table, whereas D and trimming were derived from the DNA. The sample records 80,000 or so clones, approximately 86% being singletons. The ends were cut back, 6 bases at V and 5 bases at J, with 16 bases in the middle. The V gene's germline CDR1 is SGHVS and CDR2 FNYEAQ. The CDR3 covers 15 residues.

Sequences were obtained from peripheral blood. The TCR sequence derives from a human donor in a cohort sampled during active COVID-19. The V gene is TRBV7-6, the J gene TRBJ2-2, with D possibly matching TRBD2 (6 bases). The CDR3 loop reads CASRTGAGWTGELFF. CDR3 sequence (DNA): TGTGCCAGCAGAACCGGGGCGGGATGGACCGGGGAGCTGTTTTTT.